This is a list of T cell receptor beta chains from one sample in a study of cytomegalovirus exposure and HLA in healthy donors. The data were produced by immunoSEQ multiplex PCR, yet TCRdb's version contains in-frame clones alone and is incomplete. The sample holds 180,000 or so clones, roughly 77% seen once. Material for sequencing was PBMCs. Every receptor here comes from a woman aged 30 to 39 in good health and CMV-seronegative. Each CDR3 is given with its conserved first and last residue. D genes are given only for firm matches. Size is stated for part of the rows, as once, few or many counts, or as a class when the clone is expanded.

D gene	V gene	clone size	J gene	CDR3 DNA	CDR3 protein
TRBD1	TRBV18	NA	TRBJ1-3	TGTGCCAGCTCACCACTACCTAACCAGCGGACAGGGGGCCTTGGAAACACCATATATTTT	CASSPLPNQRTGGLGNTIYF
NA	TRBV7-9	NA	TRBJ2-5	TGTGCCAGCAGCCTAACCACAGGGATCGAGACCCAGTACTTC	CASSLTTGIETQYF
NA	TRBV30	once	TRBJ1-1	TGTGCCTGGGAGAAGAATACAGTGAACACTGAAGCTTTCTTT	CAWEKNTVNTEAFF
TRBD2	TRBV7-2	NA	TRBJ2-3	TGTGCCAGCAGTCGGGACTACTCAGATACGCAGTATTTT	CASSRDYSDTQYF
NA	TRBV7-8	NA	TRBJ2-6	TGTGCCAGCAGCTTTTCTAGTGGGGCCAACGTCCTGACTTTC	CASSFSSGANVLTF
NA	TRBV30	NA	TRBJ1-6	TGTGCCCGGACGGGGAGCTCCTATAATTCACCCCTCCACTTT	CARTGSSYNSPLHF
NA	TRBV7-2	once	TRBJ1-5	TGTGCCAGCAGCCTAGGATTCAGATTCCCCCAGCATTTT	CASSLGFRFPQHF
NA	TRBV5-1	NA	TRBJ1-3	TGCGCCAGCAGCTTGGACCAGGGGCTTGGAAACACCATATATTTT	CASSLDQGLGNTIYF
TRBD1	TRBV11-1	NA	TRBJ2-5	TGTGCCAGCAGCAAACGACAGGGCCGAGAGACCCAGTACTTC	CASSKRQGRETQYF
NA	TRBV7-3	NA	TRBJ1-1	TGTGCCAGCAGCTTAGTCCCGTCAGACACTGAAGCTTTCTTT	CASSLVPSDTEAFF
TRBD1	TRBV13	NA	TRBJ2-5	TGTGCCAGCAGCTCATCCGACAGGGGCGAGACCCAGTACTTC	CASSSSDRGETQYF
NA	TRBV2	NA	TRBJ2-3	TGTGCCAGCAGTGGAGTGTGGGGCCCAGATACGCAGTATTTT	CASSGVWGPDTQYF
NA	TRBV11-3	few	TRBJ1-1	TGTGCCAGCAGCTTAGATTCCGCCCCCGGGGGCACTGAAGCTTTCTTT	CASSLDSAPGGTEAFF
NA	TRBV5-1	NA	TRBJ2-1	TGCGCCAGCAGCTCCCGGAGTAGCGGTGAATCCTACAATGAGCAGTTCTTC	CASSSRSSGESYNEQFF
TRBD1	TRBV5-1	NA	TRBJ1-2	TGCGCCAGCAGCCCAGGGACAGCAACAAACTATGGCTACACCTTC	CASSPGTATNYGYTF
TRBD1	TRBV6-5	once	TRBJ1-1	TGTGCCAGCAGTTCGTGGACAGGGGGGAACACTGAAGCTTTCTTT	CASSSWTGGNTEAFF
NA	TRBV7-9	NA	TRBJ2-7	TGTGCCAGCAGCAATGGACGGCAGGGAAGCTACGAGCAGTACTTC	CASSNGRQGSYEQYF
TRBD2	TRBV9	NA	TRBJ2-1	TGTGCCAGCAGCCTTAGCGGGGGGGCCAAATTAGGGAATGAGCAGTTCTTC	CASSLSGGAKLGNEQFF
TRBD2	TRBV7-9	NA	TRBJ2-4	TGTGCCAGCAGCTCCTGGGGGGGAGCCAAAAACATTCAGTACTTC	CASSSWGGAKNIQYF
TRBD2	TRBV2	NA	TRBJ2-3	TGTGCCAGCAGTGGGGCTAGCGGGGGGAATACGCAGTATTTT	CASSGASGGNTQYF
NA	TRBV13	NA	TRBJ2-1	TGTGCCAGCAGCCCTACCGGCCTAGCCGCCAATGAGCAGTTCTTC	CASSPTGLAANEQFF
NA	TRBV7-2	NA	TRBJ1-6	TGTGCCAGCAGCTTAGAAGGAGGGATCCTTAATTCACCCCTCCACTTT	CASSLEGGILNSPLHF
NA	TRBV7-9	NA	TRBJ1-1	TGTGCCAGCAGCTTCCGCCCCACCGGTATGAACACTGAAGCTTTCTTT	CASSFRPTGMNTEAFF
NA	TRBV27	NA	TRBJ1-6	TGTGCCAGCAGTTCTGGGACATATCCAAAGGGCTCCTATAATTCACCCCTCCACTTT	CASSSGTYPKGSYNSPLHF
NA	TRBV21-1	NA	TRBJ1-1	TGTGCCAGCAGCAAAGCCCGTGGGAGTTCCGCTTTCTTT	CASSKARGSSAFF
NA	TRBV4-3	few	TRBJ1-1	TGCGCCAGCAGCCTGTCGGGGAAGAACACTGAAGCTTTCTTT	CASSLSGKNTEAFF
TRBD1	TRBV30	few	TRBJ1-2	TGTGCCTGGAGCCCGAACCGACAGGGGGCAGGTGGCTACACCTTC	CAWSPNRQGAGGYTF
TRBD2	TRBV7-2	once	TRBJ2-1	TGTGCCACAGTATCCGAGCTAGGAGCGGGGGGGCTCAATGAGCAGTTCTTC	CATVSELGAGGLNEQFF
NA	TRBV4-3	NA	TRBJ2-5	TGCGCCAGCAGCCCCAATCTCGAGAGGGTCGGCGAGACCCAGTACTTC	CASSPNLERVGETQYF
NA	TRBV6-6	NA	TRBJ2-1	TGTGCCAGCAGTTACCTCGCAGGGGTCAGTGAGCAGTTCTTC	CASSYLAGVSEQFF
NA	TRBV2	few	TRBJ1-5	TGTGCCAGCTGTTCGGAGATCAATCAGCCCCAGCATTTT	CASCSEINQPQHF
NA	TRBV27	NA	TRBJ1-6	TGTGCCACCTCCCCCGGGACAATCAACTATAATTCACCCCTCCACTTT	CATSPGTINYNSPLHF
TRBD2	TRBV7-3	once	TRBJ2-1	TGTGCCAGCAGCCCCCTAGGGACTAGCGGGGGGAAGCAGTTCTTC	CASSPLGTSGGKQFF
NA	TRBV4-1	NA	TRBJ1-1	TGCGCCAGCAGCTCTACGGACCGTAGGGGCACTGAAGCTTTCTTT	CASSSTDRRGTEAFF
TRBD2	TRBV27	NA	TRBJ2-2	TGTGCCAGCAGTATCTCTGGGGGGGCCGGGGAGCTGTTTTTT	CASSISGGAGELFF
TRBD1	TRBV10-1	once	TRBJ2-7	TGCGCCAGCAGGGCGGACAGGGCTTCCTACGAGCAGTACTTC	CASRADRASYEQYF
NA	TRBV19	NA	TRBJ2-2	TGTGCCAGTAGTATAGATCGGGGTTTGCCGGAGCTGTTTTTT	CASSIDRGLPELFF
TRBD2	TRBV10-2	NA	TRBJ2-7	TGCGCCAGCGGGAGGGCCTACTACGAGCAGTACTTC	CASGRAYYEQYF
NA	TRBV27	NA	TRBJ2-6	TGTGCCAGCAGTTTTACAGCCGACTCTGGGGCCAACGTCCTGACTTTC	CASSFTADSGANVLTF
NA	TRBV12-5	once	TRBJ2-2	TGTGCTAGTGGTTCCAGTGGCACCGGGGAGCTGTTTTTT	CASGSSGTGELFF
NA	TRBV5-6	NA	TRBJ1-6	TGTGCCAGCAGTTCTGACAGGTATAATTCACCCCTCCACTTT	CASSSDRYNSPLHF
NA	TRBV6-1	NA	TRBJ1-4	TGTGCCAGCAGGAGGACGGGGAGTAATGAAAAACTGTTTTTT	CASRRTGSNEKLFF
TRBD1	TRBV7-6	NA	TRBJ1-6	TGTGCCAGCAGCTCATCCACAGGGGGGGATTCACCCCTCCACTTT	CASSSSTGGDSPLHF
TRBD2	TRBV6-1	NA	TRBJ2-7	TGTGCCAGCAGTGCCCTCAGGGCGGGGGGCTACTACGAGCAGTACTTC	CASSALRAGGYYEQYF
TRBD2	TRBV2	few	TRBJ2-1	TGTGCCAGCAGCCATCCCCGACAACCGGGGGGTAACAATGAGCAGTTCTTC	CASSHPRQPGGNNEQFF
TRBD2	TRBV5-1	NA	TRBJ2-2	TGCGCCAGCAGCGGAGGACTAGCGGGGATGACCGGGGAGCTGTTTTTT	CASSGGLAGMTGELFF
NA	TRBV9	NA	TRBJ2-3	TGTGCCAGCAGCCTGACTACTACCACAGATACGCAGTATTTT	CASSLTTTTDTQYF
TRBD1	TRBV6-5	NA	TRBJ2-5	TGTGCCAGCAGAGACAGGGGACGCTCGGAGACCCAGTACTTC	CASRDRGRSETQYF
TRBD2	TRBV5-1	NA	TRBJ2-3	TGCGCCAGCAGCCCCCGTTCTAGCGGGGGGGGAGATACGCAGTATTTT	CASSPRSSGGGDTQYF
NA	TRBV2	NA	TRBJ2-7	TGTGCCAGCAGCCATAATGGACAGAACTACGAGCAGTACTTC	CASSHNGQNYEQYF
NA	TRBV4-2	NA	TRBJ1-4	TGTGCCAGCAGCCCGACCCCCGCGGGACGGGGCGAAAAACTGTTTTTT	CASSPTPAGRGEKLFF
TRBD2	TRBV7-2	once	TRBJ2-5	TGTGCCAGCAGCTTCGGGACTAGAGAGACCCAGTACTTC	CASSFGTRETQYF
NA	TRBV30	NA	TRBJ1-1	TGTGCCTGGAGTGAGGGGGGGAGGGCCTTCTTT	CAWSEGGRAFF
NA	TRBV5-4	NA	TRBJ2-2	TGTGCCAGCAGTGACACGCGAAAAATCACCGGGGAGCTGTTTTTT	CASSDTRKITGELFF
TRBD1	TRBV6-1	few	TRBJ2-7	TGTGCCACGTTACAGGGGTACGAGCAGTACTTC	CATLQGYEQYF
NA	TRBV10-3	NA	TRBJ1-1	TGTGCCATCAGTGAGTCGGAGTTACTGAACACTGAAGCTTTCTTT	CAISESELLNTEAFF
TRBD1	TRBV4-1	NA	TRBJ2-5	TGCGCCAGCAGCCAAGTGGCCGGGACAGGGGGGGGGACCCAGTACTTC	CASSQVAGTGGGTQYF
NA	TRBV6-5	NA	TRBJ2-3	TGTGCCAGCAGGGGCCCTAGCACAGATACGCAGTATTTT	CASRGPSTDTQYF
NA	TRBV5-4	NA	TRBJ2-7	TGTGCCAGCAGCAGAGAGGGGGTGGGCGAGCAGTACTTC	CASSREGVGEQYF